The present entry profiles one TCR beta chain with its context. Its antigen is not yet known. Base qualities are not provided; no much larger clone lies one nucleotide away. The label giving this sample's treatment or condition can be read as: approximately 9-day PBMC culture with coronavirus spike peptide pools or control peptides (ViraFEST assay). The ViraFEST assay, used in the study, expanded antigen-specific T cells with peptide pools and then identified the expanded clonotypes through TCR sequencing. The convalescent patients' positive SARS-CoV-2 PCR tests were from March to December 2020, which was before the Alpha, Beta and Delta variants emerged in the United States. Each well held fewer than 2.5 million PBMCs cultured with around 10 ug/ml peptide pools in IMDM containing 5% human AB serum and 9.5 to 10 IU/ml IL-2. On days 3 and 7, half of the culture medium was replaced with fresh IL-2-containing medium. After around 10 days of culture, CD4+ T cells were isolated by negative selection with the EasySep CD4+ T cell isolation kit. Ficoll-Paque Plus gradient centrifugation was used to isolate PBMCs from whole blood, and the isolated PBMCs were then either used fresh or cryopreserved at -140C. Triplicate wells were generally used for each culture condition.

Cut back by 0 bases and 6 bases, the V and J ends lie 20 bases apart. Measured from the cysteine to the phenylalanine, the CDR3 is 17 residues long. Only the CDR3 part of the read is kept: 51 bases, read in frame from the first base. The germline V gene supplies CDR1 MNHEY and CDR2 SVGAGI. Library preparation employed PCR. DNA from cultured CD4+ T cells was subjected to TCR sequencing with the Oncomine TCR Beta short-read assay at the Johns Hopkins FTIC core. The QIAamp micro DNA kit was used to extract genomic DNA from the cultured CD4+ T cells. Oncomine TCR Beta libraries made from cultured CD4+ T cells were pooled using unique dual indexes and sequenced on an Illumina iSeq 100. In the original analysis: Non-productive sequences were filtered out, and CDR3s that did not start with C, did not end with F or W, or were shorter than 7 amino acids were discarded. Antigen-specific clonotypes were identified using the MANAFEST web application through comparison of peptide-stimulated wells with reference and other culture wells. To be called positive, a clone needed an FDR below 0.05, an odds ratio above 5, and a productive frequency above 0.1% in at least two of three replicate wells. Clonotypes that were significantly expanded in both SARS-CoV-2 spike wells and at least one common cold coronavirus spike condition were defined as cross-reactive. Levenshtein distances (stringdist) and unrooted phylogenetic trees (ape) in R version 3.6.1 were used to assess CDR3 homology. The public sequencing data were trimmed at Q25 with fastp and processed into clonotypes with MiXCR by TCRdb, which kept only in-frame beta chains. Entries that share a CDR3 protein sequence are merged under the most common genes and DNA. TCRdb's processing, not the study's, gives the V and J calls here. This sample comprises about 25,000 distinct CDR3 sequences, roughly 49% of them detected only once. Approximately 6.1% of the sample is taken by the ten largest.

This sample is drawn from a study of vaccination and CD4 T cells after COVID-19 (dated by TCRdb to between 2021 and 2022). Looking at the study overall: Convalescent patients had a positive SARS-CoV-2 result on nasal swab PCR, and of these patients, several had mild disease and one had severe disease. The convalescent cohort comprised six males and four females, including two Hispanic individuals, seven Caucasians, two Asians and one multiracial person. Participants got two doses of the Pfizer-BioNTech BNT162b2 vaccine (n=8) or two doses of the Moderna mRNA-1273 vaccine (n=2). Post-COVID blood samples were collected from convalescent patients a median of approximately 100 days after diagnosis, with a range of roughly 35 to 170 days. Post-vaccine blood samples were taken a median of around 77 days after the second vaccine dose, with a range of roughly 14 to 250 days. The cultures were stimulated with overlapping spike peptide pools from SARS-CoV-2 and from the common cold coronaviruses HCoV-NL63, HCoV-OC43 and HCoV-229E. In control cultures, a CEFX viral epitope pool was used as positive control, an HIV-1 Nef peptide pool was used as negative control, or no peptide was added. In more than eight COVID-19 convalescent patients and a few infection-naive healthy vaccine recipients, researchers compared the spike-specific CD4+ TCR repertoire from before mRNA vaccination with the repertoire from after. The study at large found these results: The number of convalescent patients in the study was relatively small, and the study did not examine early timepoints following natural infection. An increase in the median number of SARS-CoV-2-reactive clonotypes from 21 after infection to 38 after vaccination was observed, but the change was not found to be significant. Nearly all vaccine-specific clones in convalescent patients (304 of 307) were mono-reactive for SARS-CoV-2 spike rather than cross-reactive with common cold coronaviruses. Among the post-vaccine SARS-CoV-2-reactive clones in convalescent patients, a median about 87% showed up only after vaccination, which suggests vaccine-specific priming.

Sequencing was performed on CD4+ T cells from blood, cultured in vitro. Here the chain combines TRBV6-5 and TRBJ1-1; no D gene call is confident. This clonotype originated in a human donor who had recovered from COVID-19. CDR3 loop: CASSYSGGGSRASEAFF. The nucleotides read TGTGCCAGCAGTTACTCGGGCGGTGGGTCCCGGGCTTCTGAAGCTTTCTTT.